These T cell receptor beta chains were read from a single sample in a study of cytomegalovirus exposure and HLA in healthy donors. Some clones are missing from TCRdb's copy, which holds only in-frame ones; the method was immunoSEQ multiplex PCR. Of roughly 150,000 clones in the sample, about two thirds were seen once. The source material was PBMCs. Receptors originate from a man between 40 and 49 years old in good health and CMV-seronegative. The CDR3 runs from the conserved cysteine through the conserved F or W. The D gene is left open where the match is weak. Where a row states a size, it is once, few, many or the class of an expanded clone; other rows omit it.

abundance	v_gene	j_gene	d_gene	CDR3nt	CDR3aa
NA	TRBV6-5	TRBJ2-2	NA	TGTGCCACCAGGGGGGGCACCGGGGAGCTGTTTTTT	CATRGGTGELFF
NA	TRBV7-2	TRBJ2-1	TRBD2	TGTGCCAGCAGTAGTCCTAGCGGGAACAATGAGCAGTTCTTC	CASSSPSGNNEQFF
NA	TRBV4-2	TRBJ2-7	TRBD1	TGTGCCAGCAGCCAAGATCTTTGGACAGGGCCTAGCTCCTACGAGCAGTACTTC	CASSQDLWTGPSSYEQYF
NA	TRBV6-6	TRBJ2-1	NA	TGTGCCAGCAGTTACTCGGGGGGGGCGGATGAGCAGTTCTTC	CASSYSGGADEQFF
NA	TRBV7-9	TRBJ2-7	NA	TGTGCCAGCAGCCTTTCTTTAACTCCTAGACTGGTCTCCTACGAGCAGTACTTC	CASSLSLTPRLVSYEQYF
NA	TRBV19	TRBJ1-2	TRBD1	TGTGCCAGTAGTACCCCCGGGACAGCCAGCCTGGACTATGGCTACACCTTC	CASSTPGTASLDYGYTF
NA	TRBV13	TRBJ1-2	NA	TGTGCCAGCAGCTTTGTGGTACCACAGGGATCCAATTCTGGCTACCCCTTC	CASSFVVPQGSNSGYPF
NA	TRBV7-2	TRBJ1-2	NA	TGTGCCAGCACCAAACTCCGGGGGGCGCATTATGGCTACACCTTC	CASTKLRGAHYGYTF
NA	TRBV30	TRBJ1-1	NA	TGTGCCTGGAGTAGAGGGACTGAAGCTTTCTTT	CAWSRGTEAFF
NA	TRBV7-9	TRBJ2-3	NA	TGTGCCAGCAGCCCTATTCCAGATACGCAGTATTTT	CASSPIPDTQYF
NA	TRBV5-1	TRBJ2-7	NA	TGCGCCAGCAGCTTGGAAGGGCGGGACCCCTACGAGCAGTACTTC	CASSLEGRDPYEQYF
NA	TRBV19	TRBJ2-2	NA	TGTGCCAGTAGTATTATGGGCGGGTTCCTCGGGGAGCTGTTTTTT	CASSIMGGFLGELFF
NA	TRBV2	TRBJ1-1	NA	TGTGCCAGCACCCGAGTTCGGACTGAAGCTTTCTTT	CASTRVRTEAFF
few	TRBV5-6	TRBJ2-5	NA	TGTGCCAGCAGCTTCGTACAGGGACCCAGTTGGCGAGAGACCCAGTACTTC	CASSFVQGPSWRETQYF
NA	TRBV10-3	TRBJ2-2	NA	TGTGCCGCTTGGACAGGGAGGCGGGAGGGCCGTCGCACCGGGGAGCTGTTTTTT	CAAWTGRREGRRTGELFF
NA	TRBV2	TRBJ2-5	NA	TGTGCCAGCTCCCCTAGTTTGCAGAGAGAGACCCAGTACTTC	CASSPSLQRETQYF
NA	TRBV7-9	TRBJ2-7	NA	TGTGCCAGCAGCATCGCCGGGCCTATGGGAGGGCAGTACTTC	CASSIAGPMGGQYF
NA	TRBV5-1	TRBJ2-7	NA	TGCGCCAGCAGCTTCCGGGACAACTCCTACGAGCAGTACTTC	CASSFRDNSYEQYF
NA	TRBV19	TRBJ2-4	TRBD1	TGTGCCAGTAGTATAGATCATGGACAGGGCGAGGCCATTCAGTACTTC	CASSIDHGQGEAIQYF
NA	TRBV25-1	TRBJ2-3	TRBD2	TGTGCCAGCAGTGGACTAGCGGGAGGTTCTACGCAGTATTTT	CASSGLAGGSTQYF
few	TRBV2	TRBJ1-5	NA	TGTGCCAGCAGTGAACTATGGGCCGGAGGTCAGCCCCAGCATTTT	CASSELWAGGQPQHF
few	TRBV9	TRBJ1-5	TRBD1	TGTGCCAGCAGCGTAGGGGACAGAAATCAGCCCCAGCATTTT	CASSVGDRNQPQHF